This T cell receptor (beta chain) originates from a study of T cell changes during pregnancy in multiple sclerosis. V lost 2 bases, J lost 2 bases, and 7 bases lay in between. The CDR3 contains 14 residues. Germline V gives CDR1 MNHEY, CDR2 SMNVEV (reference sequence). Clones were sequenced by immunoSEQ multiplex PCR, and TCRdb holds only the in-frame ones, with some missing. The sample lists 70,000 to 90,000 clones; 90% to 95% were seen once. The count of this clone is one. V and J are TRBV27 and TRBJ2-1; D gene unclear. The sequence derives from a female donor with multiple sclerosis, enrolled in a pregnancy study. This material consisted of peripheral blood, taken in the first trimester of pregnancy. CDR3 protein: CASSLVRTYNEQFF. The CDR3 region has the DNA TGTGCCAGCAGTTTAGTCAGAACCTACAATGAGCAGTTCTTC.